What follows is one TCR beta chain and its context. These data originate in a study of blood T cell repertoires in COVID-19. Study background: Spain, Italy and the United States supplied samples that represented acute and convalescent COVID-19.

V shed 4 bases, J shed 3 bases, and the junction held 6 bases outside the gene matches. The CDR3 covers 14 residues. In germline, CDR1 is SQVTM, CDR2 ANQGSEA. Clones were read by immunoSEQ multiplex PCR, and TCRdb kept only the in-frame ones, dropping some. The table includes around 250,000 clones, approximately 85% detected once. This chain connects TRBV29-1 to TRBJ1-1; 9 nucleotides line up with TRBD1. This clonotype originated in a woman aged 45-60 years who had recovered from COVID-19. Sequencing used PBMCs or T cells enriched from blood (not recorded which). The CDR3 region is CSVVGTGLHTEAFF. The CDR3 DNA reads as TGCAGCGTTGTCGGGACAGGGTTACACACTGAAGCTTTCTTT.